These 31 T cell receptor beta chains came from one sample sequenced in a study of blood T cell repertoires in COVID-19 (dated by TCRdb to the early 2020s). Library prep was done by the immunoSEQ multiplex PCR assay. TCRdb took this table from immuneACCESS and kept in-frame rearrangements with V and J called. Such tables lack part of the clones; where checked against another copy, unresolved V genes explain under half of the gap, and the rest is unexplained. Here the sample has 100,000 to 120,000 clones; more than 80% occur a single time. Roughly 8.1% of the sample is taken by the ten largest. The specimen was peripheral blood. Every receptor here comes from a woman aged 40 to 55 with acute or convalescent COVID-19.

J is TRBJ2-2 and V is TRBV5-1, with 9 positions matching TRBD1. Germline CDR1 SGHRS, CDR2 YFSETQ. The length of the CDR3 is 14 residues. Unmatched junction bases numbered 1, after V lost 4 bases and J lost 3 bases. In DNA, the CDR3 is TGCGCCAGCAGCCGGACAGGGGACACCGGGGAGCTGTTTTTT. This sequence encodes CASSRTGDTGELFF.

The J gene is TRBJ1-1, the V gene TRBV6-1; D is perhaps TRBD1 (6 bases). There are 13 residues in the CDR3. The V end lost 1 base, the J end lost 7 bases, and 10 bases lay between the germline ends. Germline V gene lookup returns CDR1 MNHNS and CDR2 SASEGT. CDR3 nucleotide sequence: TGTGCCAGCAGTGAAGGGCAGGGGCTTGAAGCTTTCTTT. It yields the protein CASSEGQGLEAFF.

This clone was picked up one time. CDR3 DNA: TGTGCCAGCAGCGTACGGGGGGCGGAAGAGACCCAGTACTTC. As protein: CASSVRGAEETQYF. This sequence joins TRBV9 and TRBJ2-5; maybe TRBD2 (7 bases). CDR3 length: 14 residues. CDR1 and CDR2 from the germline V gene are SGDLS and YYNGEE. Deletions cut 1 base from V and 3 bases from J, with 10 bases between.

V usage is TRBV15 and J usage is TRBJ2-7; perhaps TRBD1 as D (5 bases). Germline V lookup: CDR1 LNHNV, CDR2 YYDKDF (reference sequence). Deletions cut 4 bases from V and 2 bases from J, with 12 bases between. CDR3 length equals 14 residues. CDR3 amino acids: CATSTGPGTYEQYF. In nucleotides, the CDR3 is TGTGCCACCAGCACAGGGCCAGGTACCTACGAGCAGTACTTC.

The rearrangement links TRBV19 to TRBJ1-5; 9 bases align to TRBD1. The V gene's germline CDR1 is LNHDA and CDR2 SQIVND (reference sequence). This CDR3 is built from 15 residues. Trimming removed 4 bases from V and 6 bases from J; junction bases left unmatched: 7. CDR3 amino acids: CASSTGTGSTQPQHF. CDR3 coding DNA: TGTGCCAGTAGTACCGGGACAGGGAGTACTCAGCCCCAGCATTTT.

The chain links TRBV25-1 to TRBJ1-1; 10 bases are a match to TRBD1. V was pared by 6 bases and J by 4 bases, with 11 bases of the junction left unmatched. The length of the CDR3 is 16 residues. In germline, CDR1 is MGHDK, CDR2 SYGVNS. CDR3 nucleotide sequence: TGTGCCAGCAGCCCATCGGGGGACAGGGGAGGCACTGAAGCTTTCTTT. Its translation is CASSPSGDRGGTEAFF.

This chain connects TRBV6-6 to TRBJ2-5; TRBD1 is a possible D gene (5 bases). V was shortened by 6 bases and J by 5 bases, with 13 bases between the two germline ends. The CDR3 loop spans 13 amino acids. In germline, CDR1 is MNHNY, CDR2 SVGAGI (reference sequence). CDR3 sequence reads: CASSRTGAETQYF. Here the CDR3 DNA reads TGTGCCAGCAGCCGAACAGGCGCGGAGACCCAGTACTTC.

The count of this clone is one. The chain employs TRBV30 and TRBJ2-3, with a possible D match to TRBD2 (6 bases). This CDR3 is 18 amino acids long. Looked up from germline, CDR1 is GTSNPN and CDR2 is SVGIG (reference sequence). Trimming pared 0 bases from V and 0 bases from J, leaving 19 bases between. CDR3 sequence reads: CAWSVFIARGTSTDTQYF. DNA of the CDR3: TGTGCCTGGAGTGTATTCATCGCACGAGGGACTAGCACAGATACGCAGTATTTT.

V usage is TRBV7-9 and J usage is TRBJ2-3; 12 bases agree with TRBD1. Losses at the gene ends were 2 bases for V and 3 bases for J; bases not matched to a gene: 12. The CDR3 has 19 amino acids. Germline assignment: CDR1 SEHNR and CDR2 FQNEAQ (reference sequence). The DNA of the CDR3 is TGTGCCAGCAGCTTAAGGGGGACAGGGGGCCTCCAAGGGACAGATACGCAGTATTTT. This gives the protein CASSLRGTGGLQGTDTQYF.

In regard to this clone: Other DNA sequences from this sample encode an identical CDR3 as well. The chain joins TRBV6-2 or TRBV6-3 to TRBJ2-7; 8 bases are a match to TRBD2. CDR1 is MNHEY, CDR2 SVGEGT, per germline. CDR3 length: 15 amino acids. Unmatched junction bases numbered 8, after V lost 3 bases and J lost 4 bases. Written as DNA, the CDR3 is TGTGCCAGCAGTTATTCGGGACTAGGTTCGTACGAGCAGTACTTC. Translation: CASSYSGLGSYEQYF.

CDR3 bases: TGTGCCAGCAGCGTGCATCCCGCACCAGGGCCCGCCTATGGCTACACCTTC. Translated: CASSVHPAPGPAYGYTF. V gene TRBV9 combines with J gene TRBJ1-2; D is perhaps TRBD1 (5 bases). CDR1 SGDLS and CDR2 YYNGEE come from the germline V gene. This CDR3 is built from 17 residues. Trimming took off 2 bases at V and 4 bases at J, with 21 bases between the two ends.

This clone has only one observation. The chain has TRBV4-1 and TRBJ1-2, with a tentative D call TRBD1 (6 bases). Trimming took 4 bases from V and 5 from J, leaving 11 bases between them. Germline V gene sequence: CDR1 MGHRA, CDR2 YSYEKL. The CDR3 spans 13 residues. CDR3 amino acids: CASSPQGDYGYTF. CDR3 bases: TGCGCCAGCAGCCCACAGGGAGATTATGGCTACACCTTC.

The chain couples TRBV3-1 (or the pseudogene TRBV3-2) to TRBJ1-6, with no clear D. Trimming took off 1 base at V and 9 bases at J, with 13 bases between the two ends. Germline CDR1 reads LGHDT; CDR2 reads YNNKEL (reference sequence). There are 15 residues in the CDR3. The CDR3 nucleotides read TGTGCCAGCAGCCAAGTTGCTATTGGTACTTCACCCCTCCACTTT. Amino acids: CASSQVAIGTSPLHF.

About this clone itself: This CDR3 fails to terminate in the conserved phenylalanine or tryptophan, so it likely reflects a read error. The DNA is omitted, as the CDR3 cannot be located on it reliably, and the CDR3 follows TCRdb's listing. The chain links TRBV6-5 to TRBJ2-7; the table's D call TRBD2 went unverified against the DNA. The germline gives CDR1 MNHEY, CDR2 SVGAGI. Ends included, the CDR3 has 14 residues. CDR3 residues: CASRAGTSGGIEVG.

This chain links TRBV5-4 with TRBJ1-2, with D hard to call. The CDR3 loop spans 14 amino acids. Per germline, CDR1 SGHNT and CDR2 YYREEE (reference sequence). Trimming left V 0 bases short and J 3 bases short, with 9 bases between. The CDR3 reads CASSLAIGDYGYTF. In DNA, the CDR3 is TGTGCCAGCAGCTTGGCCATCGGGGACTATGGCTACACCTTC.

V is TRBV6-5 and J is TRBJ1-2; D may be TRBD1 (5 bases). V lost 6 bases, J lost 4 bases, and 15 bases lay in between. Germline V lookup: CDR1 MNHEY, CDR2 SVGAGI. This CDR3 is built from 14 residues. The CDR3 coding sequence is TGTGCCAGCAGCACGCGGACATCGGCCTATGGCTACACCTTC. Encoded protein: CASSTRTSAYGYTF.

This clone is a singleton in its sample. The chain employs TRBV18 and TRBJ2-5; TRBD2 aligns across 9 bases. CDR1 and CDR2 (germline): KGHSH, LQKENI. This CDR3 region has 14 residues. Trimming cost V 1 base and J 3 bases; bases outside gene matches: 0. In DNA, the CDR3 is TGTGCCAGCTCACCACTAGCGGGGGAAGAGACCCAGTACTTC. Its translation is CASSPLAGEETQYF. Supplemented by reference TRBV18 and TRBJ2-5, the full variable domain reads NAGVMQNPRHLVRRRGQEARLRCSPMKGHSHVYWYRQLPEEGLKFMVYLQKENIIDESGMPKERFSAEFPKEGPSILRIQQVVRGDSAAYFCASSPLAGEETQYFGPGTRLLVL.

This chain joins TRBV3-1 (or the pseudogene TRBV3-2) and TRBJ1-4, with D possibly matching TRBD1 (5 bases). V lost 4 bases and J 5 bases, leaving 8 bases between the germline ends. Germline values: CDR1 LGHDT, CDR2 YNNKEL (reference sequence). The CDR3 is 13 amino acids. The CDR3 nucleotides are TGTGCCAGCAGCCTCAGGGTGAATGAAAAACTGTTTTTT. Amino acid sequence: CASSLRVNEKLFF.

V is TRBV4-3 and J is TRBJ1-2, with a weak D call TRBD1 (6 bases). V was shortened by 0 bases and J by 8 bases, with 19 bases between the two germline ends. Per germline, CDR1 LGHNA and CDR2 YSLEER. This CDR3 has 16 amino acids. CDR3 region: CASSQDWITGQGGYTF. CDR3 DNA sequence: TGCGCCAGCAGCCAAGATTGGATAACAGGGCAGGGAGGCTACACCTTC.

The chain combines TRBV20-1 with TRBJ1-1; 8 bases are a match to TRBD1. V lost 3 bases to trimming and J lost 5 bases; unmatched junction nucleotides: 8. Germline CDR1 and CDR2: DFQATT and SNEGSKA (reference sequence). The CDR3 has 14 amino acids. CDR3 bases: TGCAGTGCTAGTAAATCAGGGGGCGCGACTGAAGCTTTCTTT. Amino acids: CSASKSGGATEAFF.

The rearrangement uses TRBV5-8 and TRBJ1-4; TRBD1 matches 7 bases. CDR3 length equals 15 residues. The V gene's germline CDR1 is SGHTS and CDR2 YDEGEE. V shed 3 bases, J shed 3 bases, and the junction held 5 bases outside the gene matches. DNA of the CDR3: TGTGCCAGCAGCTCTACCGGGACAGCTAATGAAAAACTGTTTTTT. Its translation: CASSSTGTANEKLFF.

In this sample, this clone turned up once. The rearrangement uses TRBV4-3 and TRBJ1-4; D is unclear. Trimming took 1 base from V and 4 from J, leaving 10 bases between them. Looked up from germline, CDR1 is LGHNA and CDR2 is YSLEER. The CDR3 length is 15 residues. This chain's CDR3 is CASSQVGGGNEKLFF. CDR3 in DNA: TGCGCCAGCAGCCAAGTTGGCGGAGGTAATGAAAAACTGTTTTTT.

J is TRBJ1-1 and V is TRBV25-1; 7 bases align to TRBD1. Trimming took 5 bases from V and 7 from J; bases not matched to a gene: 13. Looked up from germline, CDR1 is MGHDK and CDR2 is SYGVNS. The CDR3 sequence is 15 residues long. CDR3 sequence: CASSPREGGAGEAFF. As DNA, the CDR3 is TGTGCCAGCAGTCCCAGGGAAGGGGGCGCAGGTGAAGCTTTCTTT.

This chain joins TRBV18 and TRBJ2-7, with D unclear. The CDR3 is 16 amino acids. Germline V lookup: CDR1 KGHSH, CDR2 LQKENI. The V and J ends lost 0 bases and 4 bases respectively, with 16 bases between them. CDR3 sequence: CASSPPNRTTPYEQYF. The CDR3 nucleotides are TGTGCCAGCTCACCACCGAATAGAACTACACCGTACGAGCAGTACTTC. The entire variable domain, with the rest obtained from reference TRBV18 and TRBJ2-7, is as follows: NAGVMQNPRHLVRRRGQEARLRCSPMKGHSHVYWYRQLPEEGLKFMVYLQKENIIDESGMPKERFSAEFPKEGPSILRIQQVVRGDSAAYFCASSPPNRTTPYEQYFGPGTRLTVT.

The J gene is TRBJ2-3, the V gene TRBV2; 7 nucleotides agree with TRBD2. The CDR3 is 15 residues long. CDR1 is SNHLY and CDR2 is FYNNEI in the germline V gene. Losses at the gene ends were 5 bases for V and 6 bases for J; bases not matched to a gene: 11. The DNA for the CDR3 is TGTGCCAGCAGTTTTGGTGGCGGGGGTGTCGATACGCAGTATTTT. It translates to CASSFGGGGVDTQYF.

The rearrangement links TRBV27 to TRBJ1-6, with 7 bases lining up with TRBD1. The CDR3 is made up of 16 amino acids. V was clipped by 6 bases and J by 5 bases; unmatched bases: 10. Germline CDR1 MNHEY, CDR2 SMNVEV (reference sequence). CDR3 in amino acids: CASRLAGGPNNSPLHF. CDR3 bases: TGTGCCAGCAGACTCGCAGGGGGGCCTAATAATTCACCCCTCCACTTT.

The V and J genes are TRBV11-1 and TRBJ1-4; TRBD1 matches at 7 bases. V gave up 5 bases and J gave up 8 bases; unmatched junction bases: 5. Per germline, CDR1 SGHAT and CDR2 FQDESV (reference sequence). CDR3 length equals 13 residues. The CDR3 loop is CASSRDRGEKLFF. CDR3 in DNA: TGTGCCAGCAGCCGGGACAGAGGGGAAAAACTGTTTTTT.

The gene calls are TRBV5-4 and TRBJ2-3; 14 bases align to TRBD2. Germline CDR1 SGHNT, CDR2 YYREEE (reference sequence). The CDR3 has 16 residues. V dropped 3 bases and J dropped 4; count of bases not matched to a gene: 4. CDR3 bases: TGTGCCAGCAGCTCGGGACTAGCGGGGGACGCAGATACGCAGTATTTT. Translation: CASSSGLAGDADTQYF.

The chain joins TRBV5-1 to TRBJ2-2; TRBD1 matches 10 bases. V shed 2 bases and J 5 bases; nucleotides not matched to a gene: 3. Per the germline V gene, CDR1 is SGHRS and CDR2 is YFSETQ. This CDR3 is 15 amino acids long. DNA for the CDR3: TGCGCCAGCAGCTTCGGACAGGGGGTAACCGGGGAGCTGTTTTTT. It specifies CASSFGQGVTGELFF. The full variable domain, rest sourced from reference TRBV5-1 and TRBJ2-2, is KAGVTQTPRYLIKTRGQQVTLSCSPISGHRSVSWYQQTPGQGLQFLFEYFSETQRNKGNFPGRFSGRQFSNSRSEMNVSTLELGDSALYLCASSFGQGVTGELFFGEGSRLTVL.

The CDR3 loop is CAWSTQGRGYGYTF. DNA of the CDR3: TGTGCCTGGAGTACGCAGGGAAGGGGCTATGGCTACACCTTC. This chain uses TRBV30 with TRBJ1-2, with a possible D match to TRBD1 (5 bases). The CDR3 contains 14 residues. The V and J ends lost 2 bases and 4 bases respectively, with 14 bases between them. Germline V gene sequence: CDR1 GTSNPN, CDR2 SVGIG (reference sequence).

This clone is classed as medium-sized. This chain links TRBV30 with TRBJ2-2, with 8 bases aligning to TRBD1. The CDR3 spans 15 residues. In germline, CDR1 is GTSNPN, CDR2 SVGIG (reference sequence). The V segment lost 4 bases and the J segment 1 base; nucleotides outside the gene matches: 5. Here the CDR3 reads CAWNTGGLNTGELFF. The CDR3, as DNA: TGTGCCTGGAACACAGGGGGGCTGAACACCGGGGAGCTGTTTTTT. The complete variable domain, with remaining parts taken from reference TRBV30 and TRBJ2-2, reads SQTIHQWPATLVQPVGSPLSLECTVEGTSNPNLYWYRQAAGRGLQLLFYSVGIGQISSEVPQNLSASRPQDRQFILSSKKLLLSDSGFYLCAWNTGGLNTGELFFGEGSRLTVL.